The T cell receptor beta chain under discussion was sequenced for a study of cytomegalovirus exposure and HLA in healthy donors. Regarding the study as a whole: Indistinguishable V segments such as TRBV6-2 and TRBV6-3 were excluded. TCR beta V segments were, for the most part, productive about 87% or about 30% of the time in an earlier analysis. A later analysis linked a missense variant in DCLRE1C to the trimming of TCR beta V and J genes. HLA-A and HLA-B allele assignments for most subjects were reportedly predicted accurately using TCR beta sequences.

As regards this clone: The antigen is not known.

Vbeta (60) and Jbeta (13) primers were used in the PCR. Data came from immunoSEQ multiplex PCR; TCRdb stores just in-frame clones and leaves some out. The table includes fewer than 110,000 clones, roughly 82% detected once. The V segment lost 1 base and the J segment 4 bases; nucleotides outside the gene matches: 4. CDR1 and CDR2 (germline): GTSNPN, SVGIG (reference sequence). The CDR3 totals 16 residues. Sequenced sample: PBMCs. This receptor was identified in a man aged 50-60 years in good health and CMV-seronegative. The V call is TRBV30, the J call TRBJ2-1; TRBD2 aligns across 13 bases. CDR3 coding DNA: TGTGCCTGGAGTGCCCCGGGACTAGCGGGATACAATGAGCAGTTCTTC. Protein sequence: CAWSAPGLAGYNEQFF.